The entry below describes one T cell receptor beta chain. Antigen specificity is unknown. The sample comes from a study of T cells in tumors after PD-1 blockade. Study as a whole: Patients had no prior checkpoint blockade, systemic immunosuppressants, or anti-cancer therapy within 4 weeks. Findings and caveats of the study: Peripheral recruitment is suggested, as some novel exhausted tumor clones were in pre-treatment blood.

This CDR3 has 14 residues. Germline V CDR1 and CDR2: SGHDT, YYEEEE. The junction had 5 bases not matched to a gene; V was cut back by 4 bases and J by 3 bases. TCRdb's copy holds only in-frame clones and misses some; the assay was immunoSEQ multiplex PCR. The sample includes roughly 3,700 clones, roughly 64% seen only once; the top ten take around 19%. The sequences come from tumor tissue, collected before anti-PD-1 treatment. This rearrangement joins TRBV5-6 to TRBJ1-2; 8 bases line up with TRBD1. The sequence was collected from a human donor with basal cell carcinoma. This CDR3 is CASSLGQGYYGYTF. As DNA, the CDR3 is TGTGCCAGCAGCCTAGGACAGGGCTACTATGGCTACACCTTC.